This is a list of T cell receptor beta chains from one sample in a study of blood T cell repertoires in COVID-19. Produced via immunoSEQ multiplex PCR; TCRdb's table is partial and in-frame only. The sample consists of 60,000 to 75,000 clones, about 91% of them appearing once. Specimen: peripheral blood. The receptors were gathered from a woman aged 80 or over with active COVID-19. Each CDR3 is given with its conserved first and last residue. The order of the fields is J gene, V gene, D gene, CDR3 DNA, CDR3 protein. D genes are given only for firm matches.

TRBJ2-3,TRBV11-1,TRBD2,TGTGCCAGCAGCTTATCCCGGGGGGGCCTTGGAGATACGCAGTATTTT,CASSLSRGGLGDTQYF
TRBJ2-7,TRBV27,TRBD1,TGTGCCAGCAGTTTAAGAGGGGGCAACGAGCAGTACTTC,CASSLRGGNEQYF
TRBJ2-5,TRBV7-2,NA,TGTGCCAGCAGCTCGTGGGACAATGACCAAGAGACCCAGTACTTC,CASSSWDNDQETQYF
TRBJ1-1,TRBV27,TRBD1,TGTGCCAGCAGTTTGGCCCTAGGGGGCCTCACTGAAGCTTTCTTT,CASSLALGGLTEAFF
TRBJ2-3,TRBV7-2,TRBD2,TGTGCCAGCAGCTCGACTAGCGGGGAGGCAGATACGCAGTATTTT,CASSSTSGEADTQYF
TRBJ1-6,TRBV6-5,NA,TGTGCCAGCAGGACAGTTAATTCACCCCTCCACTTT,CASRTVNSPLHF
TRBJ1-1,TRBV5-6,TRBD1,TGTGCCAGCAGCTTGGTCGAAGCCAGGGGGACTGAAGCTTTCTTT,CASSLVEARGTEAFF
TRBJ2-3,TRBV29-1,TRBD2,TGCAGCGTTGGAAGGCGGGGGGGCACAGATACGCAGTATTTT,CSVGRRGGTDTQYF
TRBJ1-2,TRBV5-1,NA,TGCGCCAGCAGCTTGGGGTTTAGGGAGAACTATGGCTACACCTTC,CASSLGFRENYGYTF
TRBJ2-2,TRBV7-2,TRBD2,TGTGCCAGCAGCTCGACTAGCGGGGGGTCGAACACCGGGGAGCTGTTTTTT,CASSSTSGGSNTGELFF